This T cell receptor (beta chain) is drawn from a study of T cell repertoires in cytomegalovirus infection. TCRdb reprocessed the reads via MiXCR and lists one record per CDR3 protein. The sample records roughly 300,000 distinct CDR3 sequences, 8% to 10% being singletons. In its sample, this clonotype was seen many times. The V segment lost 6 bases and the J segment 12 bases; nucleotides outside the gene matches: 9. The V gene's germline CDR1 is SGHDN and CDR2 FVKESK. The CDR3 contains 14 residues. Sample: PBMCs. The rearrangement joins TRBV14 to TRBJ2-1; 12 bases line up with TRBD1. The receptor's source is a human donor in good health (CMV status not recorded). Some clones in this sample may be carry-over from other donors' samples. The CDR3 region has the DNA TGTGCCAGCAGTCGGGACAGGGGGCTCCTTCGGCAGTTCTTC. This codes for CASSRDRGLLRQFF.